What follows is one T cell receptor beta chain and its context. Its antigen is not known. This entry is derived from a study of CD8 T cells in ankylosing spondylitis. From the 5' RACE reads, TCRdb called clonotypes with MiXCR, one entry per CDR3 protein. The top ten clones hold around a fifth of a sample with roughly 670,000 distinct CDR3 sequences, around 20% of them seen once. Notes on the study in general: Within ankylosing spondylitis blood, a TCR beta motif made up of eight or nine highly homologous variants appeared to be characteristic.

The V gene lost 0 bases and the J gene lost 0 bases, with 10 bases spanning the gap. The CDR3 sequence is 16 residues long. Germline V lookup: CDR1 SGHRS, CDR2 YFSETQ. The receptor's source is a male donor with ankylosing spondylitis. Sequencing was done on a sample of blood, either unsorted or a sorted T cell fraction (not recorded which). This chain connects TRBV5-1 to TRBJ2-1, with D possibly matching TRBD2 (5 bases). The CDR3 region is CASSLVASNSYNEQFF. CDR3 DNA sequence: TGCGCCAGCAGCTTGGTAGCTAGCAACTCCTACAATGAGCAGTTCTTC. The full variable domain, rest sourced from reference TRBV5-1 and TRBJ2-1, is KAGVTQTPRYLIKTRGQQVTLSCSPISGHRSVSWYQQTPGQGLQFLFEYFSETQRNKGNFPGRFSGRQFSNSRSEMNVSTLELGDSALYLCASSLVASNSYNEQFFGPGTRLTVL.